This T cell receptor beta chain was identified in a study of T cells in Graves' hyperthyroidism and ophthalmopathy. Study at large: The authors collected peripheral blood at initial diagnosis, before any treatment.

Germline assignment: CDR1 MDHEN and CDR2 SYDVKM. V lost 10 bases and J lost 8, with 17 bases in between. CDR3 length: 12 amino acids. Notes on the study in general: Most clonotypes expanded in thyroid above 0.001 were likewise present in blood.

Amplification of TCR beta CDR3 regions was performed using RNA transcripts as template. TCR CDR3 underwent first-round RT-PCR with the HTBI primer set. One entry per CDR3 protein, called by TCRdb with MiXCR from the multiplex PCR reads. The table lists more than 500,000 distinct CDR3 sequences, about 15% of them singletons. Turning to this clonotype: Its antigen is currently unknown.

Sequencing input: blood. The chain uses TRBV28 and TRBJ1-1; maybe TRBD1 (6 bases). The TCR was taken from a woman in her thirties or forties with Graves' ophthalmopathy. CDR3 region: CATSRGAREAFF. The CDR3 DNA reads as TGTGCCACCTCCCGGGGGGCCAGGGAAGCTTTCTTT.